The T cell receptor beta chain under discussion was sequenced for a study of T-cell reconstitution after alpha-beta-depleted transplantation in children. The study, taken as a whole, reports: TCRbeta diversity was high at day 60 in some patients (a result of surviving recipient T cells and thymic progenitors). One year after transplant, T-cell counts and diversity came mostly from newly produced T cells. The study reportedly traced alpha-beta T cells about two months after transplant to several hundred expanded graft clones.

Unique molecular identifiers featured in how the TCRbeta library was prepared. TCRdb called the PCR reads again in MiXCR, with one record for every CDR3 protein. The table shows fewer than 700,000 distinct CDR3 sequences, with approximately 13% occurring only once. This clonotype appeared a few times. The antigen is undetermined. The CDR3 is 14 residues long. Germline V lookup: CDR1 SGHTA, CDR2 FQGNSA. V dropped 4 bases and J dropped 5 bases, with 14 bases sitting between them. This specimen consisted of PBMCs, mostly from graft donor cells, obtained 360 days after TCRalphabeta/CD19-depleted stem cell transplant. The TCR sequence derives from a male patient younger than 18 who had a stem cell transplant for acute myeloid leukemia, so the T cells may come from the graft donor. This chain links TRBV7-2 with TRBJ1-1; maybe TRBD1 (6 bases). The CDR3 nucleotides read TGTGCCAGCAGCTCCGCAGGGGTTTGGACTGAAGCTTTCTTT. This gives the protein CASSSAGVWTEAFF.